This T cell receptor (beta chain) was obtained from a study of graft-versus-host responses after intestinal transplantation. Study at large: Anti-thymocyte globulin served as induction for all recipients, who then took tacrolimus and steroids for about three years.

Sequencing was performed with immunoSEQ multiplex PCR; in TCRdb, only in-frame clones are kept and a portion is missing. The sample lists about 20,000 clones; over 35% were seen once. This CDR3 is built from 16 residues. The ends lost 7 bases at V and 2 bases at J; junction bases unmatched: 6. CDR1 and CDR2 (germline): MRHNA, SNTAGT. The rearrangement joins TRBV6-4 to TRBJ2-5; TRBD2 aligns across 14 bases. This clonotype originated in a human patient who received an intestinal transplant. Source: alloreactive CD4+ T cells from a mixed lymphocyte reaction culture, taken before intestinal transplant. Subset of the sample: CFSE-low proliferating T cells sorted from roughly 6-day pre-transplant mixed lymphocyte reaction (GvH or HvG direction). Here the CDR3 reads CASTLGLAGGQETQYF. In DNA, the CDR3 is TGTGCCAGCACCCTAGGACTAGCGGGGGGACAAGAGACCCAGTACTTC.